This entry features one T cell receptor (beta chain) sequence. The antigen is undetermined. TCRdb ran MiXCR on the 5' RACE reads and lists one entry per CDR3 protein. The sample records about 530,000 distinct CDR3 sequences, about a fifth being singletons. The donor group consisted entirely of healthy Caucasians. This sample was included in a study of identical twins. Points from the study as a whole: For out-of-frame beta sequences, excess twin sharing was weaker.

The CDR3 sequence is 13 residues long. The germline CDR1 and CDR2 sequences are SEHNR and FQNEAQ (reference sequence). Trimming removed 5 bases from V and 4 bases from J, with 12 bases in between. In addition, the sample was reused for a study of yellow fever vaccine responses in identical twins.

The gene calls are TRBV7-9 and TRBJ2-7, with D unclear. The sample comprised CD4+ T cells sorted from blood. This receptor was taken from a woman between 18 and 30 years old in good health. In DNA, the CDR3 is TGTGCCAGCAGCCCCCTTGAGGTTTACGAGCAGTACTTC. Its translation is CASSPLEVYEQYF.